Below, one T cell receptor beta chain is given with its context. Its antigen is unknown. No base qualities exist here, and no much larger clone lies one base off it. The entry originates in a study of blood T cell repertoires in COVID-19 (dated by TCRdb to about 2020). About the study as a whole: The collaborator samples originated in the United States, Italy and Spain and spanned the acute and convalescent phases of COVID-19. The prospective study material was composed of cDNA or gDNA derived from T cells, B-cell-depleted T cells, or PBMCs. Deeply sampled blood TCRbeta repertoires from subjects exposed to, actively infected with, or recovered from COVID-19 were included in the dataset. A freely available public database, intended as a resource for researchers studying the immune response to SARS-CoV-2, is where the repertoires were released. Samples were obtained from the ongoing ImmuneRACE study (first 160 participants) and from 1,254 subjects provided by 6 global collaborators. Nearly every sample came with metadata listing a de-identified subject ID, COVID-19 status, age in years and sex. Where available, HLA class I and class II types were obtained from metadata supplied by the sample provider rather than from assay-based typing. Broader findings and caveats from the paper: The quantity of clinical and demographic metadata differed by source and by participant and was supplied without curation.

The immunoSEQ Assay, a bias-controlled multiplex PCR, was used to amplify TCRbeta CDR3 regions from genomic DNA. As for how the authors treated the data: The number of nucleated cells in each sample was estimated by amplification of reference gene primers within the assay. To quantify the absolute abundance of each unique TCRbeta CDR3 rearrangement, sequence reads were collapsed and filtered. For each sample, productive Simpson clonality was calculated as the square root of Simpson's diversity index over productive rearrangements. This is the immuneACCESS table as TCRdb keeps it, with only in-frame sequences that have V and J called. A part of the clones is gone; compared with another copy, unresolved V genes explain less than half, and the rest is unexplained. Clone size and the V and J calls come from that table; the DNA yielded D and trimming. The sample table lists 350,000 to 450,000 clones, around four fifths of them with a count of one. The ten biggest clones cover approximately 5.4% of the sample.

In the prospective study, participants were about 18 to 100 years old, resided in 24 geographic areas of the United States, and were enrolled through a virtual design. In the prospective study, participants were assigned to cohorts based on the clinical history participants reported in a screening survey and a study questionnaire. ImmuneRACE Cohort 3 recovered participants were defined by two consecutive negative NP/OP PCR tests, healthcare professional clearance, or symptom resolution. In the prospective study, mobile phlebotomists collected whole blood, serum and a nasopharyngeal or oropharyngeal swab from each participant. Prospective study participants could optionally give additional blood draws and questionnaires over an approximately two-month period. Prospective study blood samples were shipped either frozen or at room temperature before DNA extraction. The origin of this receptor is a woman aged 45-60 years who had recovered from COVID-19. Input material: PBMCs or T cells enriched from blood (not recorded which).

The CDR3 reads CAATQNRDSNQPQHF. The DNA sequence is TGTGCCGCAACTCAGAACAGGGATAGCAATCAGCCCCAGCATTTT. The rearrangement combines TRBV6-5 with TRBJ1-5, and the D gene may be TRBD1, 6 bases matching. The CDR3 sequence holds 15 residues, the cysteine and phenylalanine included. Only the CDR3 region is kept as DNA, spanning 45 bases read in frame from base 1. Via the germline V gene, CDR1 is MNHEY and CDR2 SVGAGI. V and J lose 11 bases and 0 bases, and a span of 17 bases separates them.